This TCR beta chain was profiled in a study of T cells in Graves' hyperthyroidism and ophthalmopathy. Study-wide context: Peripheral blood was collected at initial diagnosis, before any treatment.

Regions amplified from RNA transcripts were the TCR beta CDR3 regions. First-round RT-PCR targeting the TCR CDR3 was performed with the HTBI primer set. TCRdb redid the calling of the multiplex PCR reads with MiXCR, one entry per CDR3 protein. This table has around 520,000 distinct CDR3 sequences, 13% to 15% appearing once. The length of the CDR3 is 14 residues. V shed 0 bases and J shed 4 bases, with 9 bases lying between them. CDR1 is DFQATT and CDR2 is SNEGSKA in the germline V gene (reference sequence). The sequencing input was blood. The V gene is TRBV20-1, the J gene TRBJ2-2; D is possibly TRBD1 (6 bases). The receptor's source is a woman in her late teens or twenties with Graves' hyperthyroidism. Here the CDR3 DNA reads TGCAGTGCTAGAGAAGGGGGAAGCACCGGGGAGCTGTTTTTT. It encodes CSAREGGSTGELFF.